This TCR beta chain was sequenced in a study of radiotherapy plus CTLA-4 blockade in lung cancer. Study-level results: Tumor-origin TCR clones grew in blood after radiotherapy plus ipilimumab. Alongside interferon-beta, early blood T cell clone dynamics were reportedly the best predictor of response.

For this clone: The antigen remains unidentified.

Focal radiation with ipilimumab CTLA-4 blockade was given to patients with chemo-refractory metastatic non-small-cell lung cancer. V trimming: 0 bases; J trimming: 5 bases; junction bases outside the gene matches: 4. Germline loops: CDR1 SGHRS, CDR2 YFSETQ. CDR3 length: 14 amino acids. Clones were read by immunoSEQ multiplex PCR, and TCRdb kept only the in-frame ones, dropping some. The sample shows about 120,000 clones, around 89% of them seen only once. The rearrangement uses TRBV5-1 and TRBJ2-5; 7 positions agree with TRBD2. Sample: peripheral blood, taken from a patient treated with radiotherapy plus ipilimumab. This receptor was identified in a human donor with non-small cell lung cancer that progressed on radiotherapy plus ipilimumab. The DNA of the CDR3 is TGCGCCAGCAGCTTGGGAAGCGGGACTGAGACCCAGTACTTC. It codes for CASSLGSGTETQYF.